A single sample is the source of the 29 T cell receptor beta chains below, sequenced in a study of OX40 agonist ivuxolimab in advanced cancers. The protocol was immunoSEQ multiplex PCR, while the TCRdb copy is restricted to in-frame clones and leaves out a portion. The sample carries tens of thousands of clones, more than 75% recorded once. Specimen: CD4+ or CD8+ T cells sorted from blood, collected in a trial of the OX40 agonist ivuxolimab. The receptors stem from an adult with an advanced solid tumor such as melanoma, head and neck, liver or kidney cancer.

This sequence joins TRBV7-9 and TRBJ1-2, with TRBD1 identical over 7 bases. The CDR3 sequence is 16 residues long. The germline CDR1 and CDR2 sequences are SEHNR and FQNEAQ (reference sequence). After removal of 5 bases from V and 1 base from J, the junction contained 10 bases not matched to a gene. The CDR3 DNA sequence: TGTGCCAGCAGCCGAACCGGGACAGAGGGTAACTATGGCTACACCTTC. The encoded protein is CASSRTGTEGNYGYTF.

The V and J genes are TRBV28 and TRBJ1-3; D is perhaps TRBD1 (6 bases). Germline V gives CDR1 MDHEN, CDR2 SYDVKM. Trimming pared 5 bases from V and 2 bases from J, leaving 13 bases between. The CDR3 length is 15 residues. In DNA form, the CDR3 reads TGTGCCAGCAGTCCACCGGGGGCAGCTGGAAACACCATATATTTT. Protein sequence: CASSPPGAAGNTIYF.

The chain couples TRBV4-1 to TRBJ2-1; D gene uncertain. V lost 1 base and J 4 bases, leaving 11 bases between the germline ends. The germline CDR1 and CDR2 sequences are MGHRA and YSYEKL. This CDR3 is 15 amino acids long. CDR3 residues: CASSQGDGLYNEQFF. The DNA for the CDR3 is TGCGCCAGCAGCCAAGGTGACGGTTTGTACAATGAGCAGTTCTTC.

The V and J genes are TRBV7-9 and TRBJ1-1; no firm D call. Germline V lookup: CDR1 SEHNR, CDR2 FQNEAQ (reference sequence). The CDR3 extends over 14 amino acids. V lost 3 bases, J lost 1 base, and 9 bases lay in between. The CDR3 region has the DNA TGTGCCAGCAGCTTCGCTGGGGAGAACACTGAAGCTTTCTTT. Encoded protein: CASSFAGENTEAFF.

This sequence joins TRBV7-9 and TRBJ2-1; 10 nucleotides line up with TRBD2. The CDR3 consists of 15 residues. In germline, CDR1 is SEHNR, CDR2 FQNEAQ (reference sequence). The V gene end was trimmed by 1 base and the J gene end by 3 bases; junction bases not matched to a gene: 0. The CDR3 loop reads CASSLGTSGYNEQFF. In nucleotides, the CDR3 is TGTGCCAGCAGCTTAGGGACTAGCGGCTACAATGAGCAGTTCTTC.

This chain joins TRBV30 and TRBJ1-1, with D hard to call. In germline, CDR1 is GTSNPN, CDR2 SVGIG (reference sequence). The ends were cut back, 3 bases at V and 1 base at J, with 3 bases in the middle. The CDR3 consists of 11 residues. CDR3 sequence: CAWRANTEAFF. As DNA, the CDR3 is TGTGCCTGGAGGGCGAACACTGAAGCTTTCTTT.

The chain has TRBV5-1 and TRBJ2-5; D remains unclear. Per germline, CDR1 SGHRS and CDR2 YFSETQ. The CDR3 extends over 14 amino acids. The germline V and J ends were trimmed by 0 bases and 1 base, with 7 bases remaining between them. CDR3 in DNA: TGCGCCAGCAGCTTGGGCCAGGTCCAAGAGACCCAGTACTTC. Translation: CASSLGQVQETQYF.

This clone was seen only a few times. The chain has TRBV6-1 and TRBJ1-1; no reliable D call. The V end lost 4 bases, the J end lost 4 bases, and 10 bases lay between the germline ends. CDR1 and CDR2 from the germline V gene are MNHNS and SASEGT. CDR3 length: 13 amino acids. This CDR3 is CASSVSHGTEAFF. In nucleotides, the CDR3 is TGTGCCAGCAGTGTTTCCCACGGCACTGAAGCTTTCTTT.

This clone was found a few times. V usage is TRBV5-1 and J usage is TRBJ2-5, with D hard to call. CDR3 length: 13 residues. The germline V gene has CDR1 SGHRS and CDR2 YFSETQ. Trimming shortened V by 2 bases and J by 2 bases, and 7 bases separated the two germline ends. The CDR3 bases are TGCGCCAGCAGCTTATTGCGGCAAGAGACCCAGTACTTC. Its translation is CASSLLRQETQYF.

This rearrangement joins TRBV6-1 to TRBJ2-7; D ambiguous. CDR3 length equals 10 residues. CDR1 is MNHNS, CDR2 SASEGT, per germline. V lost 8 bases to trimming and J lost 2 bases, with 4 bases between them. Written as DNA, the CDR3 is TGTGCCAGCGGCCCCTACGAGCAGTACTTC. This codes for CASGPYEQYF.

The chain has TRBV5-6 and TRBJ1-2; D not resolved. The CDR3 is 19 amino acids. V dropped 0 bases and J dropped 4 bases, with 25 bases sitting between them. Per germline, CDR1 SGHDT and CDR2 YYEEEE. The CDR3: CASSLGSDPWAQRSYGYTF. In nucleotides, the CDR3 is TGTGCCAGCAGCTTGGGGTCAGACCCCTGGGCGCAGCGAAGCTATGGCTACACCTTC.

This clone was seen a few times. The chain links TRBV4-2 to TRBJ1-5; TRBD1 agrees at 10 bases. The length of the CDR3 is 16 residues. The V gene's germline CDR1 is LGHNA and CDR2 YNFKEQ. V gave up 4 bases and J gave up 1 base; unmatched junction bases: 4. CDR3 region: CASSPGQGRSNQPQHF. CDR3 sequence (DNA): TGTGCCAGCAGCCCGGGACAGGGGCGAAGCAATCAGCCCCAGCATTTT.

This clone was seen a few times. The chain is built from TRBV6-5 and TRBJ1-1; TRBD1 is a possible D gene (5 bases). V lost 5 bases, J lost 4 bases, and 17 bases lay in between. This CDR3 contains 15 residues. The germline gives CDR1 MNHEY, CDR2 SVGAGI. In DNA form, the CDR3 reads TGTGCCAGCAGTACCCCTAATGGGGCAGGCACTGAAGCTTTCTTT. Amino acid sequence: CASSTPNGAGTEAFF.

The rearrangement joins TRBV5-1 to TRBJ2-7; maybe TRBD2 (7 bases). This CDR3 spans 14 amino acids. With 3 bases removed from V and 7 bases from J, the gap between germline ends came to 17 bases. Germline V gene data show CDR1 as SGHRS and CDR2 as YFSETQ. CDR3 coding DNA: TGCGCCAGCAGCTCGGGAGGATTTAGGGGGGAGCAGTACTTC. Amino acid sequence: CASSSGGFRGEQYF.

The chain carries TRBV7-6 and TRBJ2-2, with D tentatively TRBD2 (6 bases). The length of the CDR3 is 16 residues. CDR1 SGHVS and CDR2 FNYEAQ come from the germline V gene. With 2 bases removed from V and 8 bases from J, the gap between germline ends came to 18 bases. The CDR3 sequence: CASSLSASAREGELFF. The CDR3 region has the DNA TGTGCCAGCAGCTTATCAGCATCAGCGCGGGAAGGGGAGCTGTTTTTT. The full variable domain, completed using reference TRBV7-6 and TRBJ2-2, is GAGVSQSPRYKVTKRGQDVALRCDPISGHVSLYWYRQALGQGPEFLTYFNYEAQQDKSGLPNDRFSAERPEGSISTLTIQRTEQRDSAMYRCASSLSASAREGELFFGEGSRLTVL.

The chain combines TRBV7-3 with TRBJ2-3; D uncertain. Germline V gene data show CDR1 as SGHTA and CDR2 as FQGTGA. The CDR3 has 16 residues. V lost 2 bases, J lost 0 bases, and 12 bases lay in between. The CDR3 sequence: CASSLSPGTSTDTQYF. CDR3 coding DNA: TGTGCCAGCAGCTTATCCCCCGGTACGAGCACAGATACGCAGTATTTT.

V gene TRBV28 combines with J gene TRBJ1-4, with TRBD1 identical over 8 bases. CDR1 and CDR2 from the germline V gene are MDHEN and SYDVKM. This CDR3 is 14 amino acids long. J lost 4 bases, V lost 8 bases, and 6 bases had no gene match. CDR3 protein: CASQGQGGNEKLFF. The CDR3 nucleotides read TGTGCCAGCCAAGGACAGGGCGGTAATGAAAAACTGTTTTTT.

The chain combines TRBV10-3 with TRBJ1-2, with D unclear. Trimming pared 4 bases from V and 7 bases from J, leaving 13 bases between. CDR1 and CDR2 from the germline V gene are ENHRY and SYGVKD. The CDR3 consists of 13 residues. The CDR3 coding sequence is TGTGCCATCAGTGGGGAGGCGCGTGTTGGCTACACCTTC. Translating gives CAISGEARVGYTF.

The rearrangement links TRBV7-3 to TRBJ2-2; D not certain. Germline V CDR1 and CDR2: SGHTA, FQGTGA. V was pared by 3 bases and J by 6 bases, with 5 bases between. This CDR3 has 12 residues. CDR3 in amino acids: CASSFRPGELFF. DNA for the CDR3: TGTGCCAGCAGCTTTCGTCCCGGGGAGCTGTTTTTT.

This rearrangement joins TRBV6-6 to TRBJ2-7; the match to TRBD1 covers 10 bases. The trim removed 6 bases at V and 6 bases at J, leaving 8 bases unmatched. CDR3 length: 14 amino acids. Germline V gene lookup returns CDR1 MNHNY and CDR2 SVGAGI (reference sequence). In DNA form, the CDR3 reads TGTGCCAGCAGACCCCGGACAGGGGGGACCGAGCAGTACTTC. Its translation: CASRPRTGGTEQYF.

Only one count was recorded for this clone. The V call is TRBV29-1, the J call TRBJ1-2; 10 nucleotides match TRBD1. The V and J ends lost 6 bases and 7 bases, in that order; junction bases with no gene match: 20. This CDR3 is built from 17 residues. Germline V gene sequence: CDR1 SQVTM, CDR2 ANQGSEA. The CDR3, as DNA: TGCAGCGTCCGGTCCCGGGACAGGGGTTCTGATACCGTTGGCTACACCTTC. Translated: CSVRSRDRGSDTVGYTF. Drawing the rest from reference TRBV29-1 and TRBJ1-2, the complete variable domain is SAVISQKPSRDICQRGTSLTIQCQVDSQVTMMFWYRQQPGQSLTLIATANQGSEATYESGFVIDKFPISRPNLTFSTLTVSNMSPEDSSIYLCSVRSRDRGSDTVGYTFGSGTRLTVV.

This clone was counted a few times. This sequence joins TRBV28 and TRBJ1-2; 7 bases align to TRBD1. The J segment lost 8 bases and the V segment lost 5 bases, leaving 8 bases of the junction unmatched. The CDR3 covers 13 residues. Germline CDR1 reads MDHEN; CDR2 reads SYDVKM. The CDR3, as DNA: TGTGCCAGCAGTCCCGACAGGGCCCGAGGCTACACCTTC. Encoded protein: CASSPDRARGYTF.

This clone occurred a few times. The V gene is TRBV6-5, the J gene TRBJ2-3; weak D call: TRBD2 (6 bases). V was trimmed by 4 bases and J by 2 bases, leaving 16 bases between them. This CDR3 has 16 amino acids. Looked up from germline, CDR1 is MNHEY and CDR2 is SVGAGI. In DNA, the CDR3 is TGTGCCAGCAGTTTCCAACGGGGGTCCCCCACAGATACGCAGTATTTT. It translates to CASSFQRGSPTDTQYF.

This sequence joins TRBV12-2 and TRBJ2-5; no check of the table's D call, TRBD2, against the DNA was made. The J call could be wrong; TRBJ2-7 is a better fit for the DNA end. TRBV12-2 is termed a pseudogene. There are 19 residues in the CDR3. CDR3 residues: CASRPSWGRGLAVDYEQYF. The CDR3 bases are TGTGCAAGTCGCCCTAGTTGGGGGCGCGGACTAGCAGTGGACTACGAGCAGTACTTC.

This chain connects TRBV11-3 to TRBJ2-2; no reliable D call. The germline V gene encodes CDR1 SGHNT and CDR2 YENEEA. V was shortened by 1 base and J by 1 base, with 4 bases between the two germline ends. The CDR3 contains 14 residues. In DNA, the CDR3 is TGTGCCAGCAGCTTAGTTGGGAACACCGGGGAGCTGTTTTTT. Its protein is CASSLVGNTGELFF.

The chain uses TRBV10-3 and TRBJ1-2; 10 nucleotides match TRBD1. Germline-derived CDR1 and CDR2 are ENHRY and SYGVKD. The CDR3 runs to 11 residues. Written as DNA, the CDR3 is TGTGGCGCGGGACAGGGGTATGGCTACACCTTC. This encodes CGAGQGYGYTF.

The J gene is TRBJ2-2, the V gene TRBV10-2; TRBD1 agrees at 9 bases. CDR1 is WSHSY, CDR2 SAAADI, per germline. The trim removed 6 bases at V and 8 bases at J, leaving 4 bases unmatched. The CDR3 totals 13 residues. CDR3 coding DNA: TGCGCCAGCAGGGGACAGGGTCCTGGGGAGCTGTTTTTT. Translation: CASRGQGPGELFF.

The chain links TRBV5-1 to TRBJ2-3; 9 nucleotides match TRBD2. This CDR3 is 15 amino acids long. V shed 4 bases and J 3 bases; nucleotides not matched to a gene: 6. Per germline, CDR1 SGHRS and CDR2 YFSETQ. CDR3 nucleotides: TGCGCCAGCAGCCCGAGGACTAGCGTAACAGATACGCAGTATTTT. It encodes CASSPRTSVTDTQYF.

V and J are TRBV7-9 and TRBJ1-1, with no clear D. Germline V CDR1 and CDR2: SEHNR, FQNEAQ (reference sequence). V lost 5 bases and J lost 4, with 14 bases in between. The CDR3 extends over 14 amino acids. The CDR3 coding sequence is TGTGCCAGCAGCGCAAGGGAGGGTGGCACTGAAGCTTTCTTT. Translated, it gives CASSAREGGTEAFF. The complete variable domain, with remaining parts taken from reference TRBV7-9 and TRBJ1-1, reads DTGVSQNPRHKITKRGQNVTFRCDPISEHNRLYWYRQTLGQGPEFLTYFQNEAQLEKSRLLSDRFSAERPKGSFSTLEIQRTEQGDSAMYLCASSAREGGTEAFFGQGTRLTVV.